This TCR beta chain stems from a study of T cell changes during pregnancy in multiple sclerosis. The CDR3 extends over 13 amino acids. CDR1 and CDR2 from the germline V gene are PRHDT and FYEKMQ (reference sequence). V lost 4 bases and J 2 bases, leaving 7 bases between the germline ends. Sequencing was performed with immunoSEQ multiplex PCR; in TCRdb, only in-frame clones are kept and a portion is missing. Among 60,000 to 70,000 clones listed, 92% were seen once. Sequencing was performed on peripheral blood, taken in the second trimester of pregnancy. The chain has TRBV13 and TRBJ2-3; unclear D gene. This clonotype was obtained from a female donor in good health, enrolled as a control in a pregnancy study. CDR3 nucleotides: TGTGCCAGCAGCTCCCAGTACACAGATACGCAGTATTTT. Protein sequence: CASSSQYTDTQYF.